Listed below are T cell receptor beta chains from one sample, sequenced in a study of beta chain features in type 1 diabetes. Generated by immunoSEQ multiplex PCR, the TCRdb table keeps only in-frame clones and is missing some. The sample includes under 450,000 clones, roughly 13% of them seen just once. Sequenced sample: naive CD4+ T cells from blood. These receptors were obtained from a man aged 30 to 39 in good health. CDR3s include the opening cysteine and the closing phenylalanine or tryptophan. A D gene is named only where the DNA matches it firmly. Size tells how often a clone was seen (once, few, many) or the class of an expanded clone, and some rows leave it out.

>.|TRBD2|TRBJ2-1|TRBV5-1
TGCGCCAGCAGCCCGTTGAAGGGACTAGCGGGAGGGGAGCAGTTCTTC
CASSPLKGLAGGEQFF
>.|.|TRBJ1-1|TRBV5-1
TGCGCCAGCAGCTTGGGACAGCACACTGAAGCTTTCTTT
CASSLGQHTEAFF
>.|.|TRBJ2-2|TRBV9
TGTGCCAGCAGCGTAGTGATGGGGCTAGCGTCTTTCCCCGGGGAGCTGTTTTTT
CASSVVMGLASFPGELFF
>.|TRBD2|TRBJ2-1|TRBV14
TGTGCCAGCAGCCAGGCTAGCGGGATCTACAATGAGCAGTTCTTC
CASSQASGIYNEQFF
>.|TRBD2|TRBJ2-5|TRBV10-3
TGTGCCATCAGTGAAGGCGGGAGGATGCAAGAGACCCAGTACTTC
CAISEGGRMQETQYF
>few|.|TRBJ2-5|TRBV29-1
TGCAGCGTACCGACAGCTAAAGAGACCCAGTACTTC
CSVPTAKETQYF
>.|TRBD2|TRBJ2-1|TRBV4-2
TGTGCCAGCAGCTTACTAGCGGGAAGCTCCTACAATGAGCAGTTCTTC
CASSLLAGSSYNEQFF
>few|.|TRBJ1-1|TRBV5-1
TGCGCCAGCAGCCCCCGAAATTCGAACACTGAAGCTTTCTTT
CASSPRNSNTEAFF
>.|TRBD1|TRBJ2-5|TRBV25-1
TGTGCCAGCAGTGAGCTGGCAGGGGGAGAGACCCAGTACTTC
CASSELAGGETQYF
>.|.|TRBJ2-6|TRBV7-8
TGTGCCAGCAGCTTAGGCGGGGCTGGGGCCAACGTCCTGACTTTC
CASSLGGAGANVLTF
>few|.|TRBJ2-2|TRBV14
TGTGCCAGCAGCCAAGTTAGGAGCACCGGGGAGCTGTTTTTT
CASSQVRSTGELFF
>.|.|TRBJ1-2|TRBV2
TGTGCCAGCGCTAGGACACTCCGACTCGGTGGCTACACCTTC
CASARTLRLGGYTF
>.|.|TRBJ2-1|TRBV20-1
TGCAGTGCTGACAGGTACAATGAGCAGTTCTTC
CSADRYNEQFF
>.|.|TRBJ1-2|TRBV6-5
TGTGCCAGCAGTCGGAGCATCTATACTAACTATGGCTACACCTTC
CASSRSIYTNYGYTF
>few|.|TRBJ1-2|TRBV15
TGTGCCACCAGCAGAGATGGGGGTACCTATGGCTACACCTTC
CATSRDGGTYGYTF
>.|.|TRBJ2-1|TRBV7-9
TGTGCCAGCAGCTGGAGGCGGGGTCTTTACAATGAGCAGTTCTTC
CASSWRRGLYNEQFF
>few|TRBD2|TRBJ2-3|TRBV14
TGTGCCAGCAGCCAAAGGGTTGGACTAGCGGGAACCCACACAGATACGCAGTATTTT
CASSQRVGLAGTHTDTQYF
>few|.|TRBJ2-6|TRBV4-3
TGCGCCAGCAGCCAAGAGGCTACGCACTCTGGGGCCAACGTCCTGACTTTC
CASSQEATHSGANVLTF
>.|.|TRBJ1-5|TRBV5-6
TGTGCCAGGACCGAACAGCCCCAGCATTTT
CARTEQPQHF
>.|TRBD2|TRBJ2-1|TRBV23-1
TGCGCCAGCAGTCGGCCCCCGGGGGGTTGCGCCAATGAGCAGTTCTTC
CASSRPPGGCANEQFF
>.|.|TRBJ2-3|TRBV6-5
TGTGCCAGCAGCCCAGTCGCAGATACGCAGTATTTT
CASSPVADTQYF
>.|.|TRBJ2-4|TRBV18
TGTGCCAGCTCACCACCCCCAACGGGAGTGGCCAAAAACATTCAGTACTTC
CASSPPPTGVAKNIQYF
>few|.|TRBJ1-3|TRBV30
TGTGCCTGGAGTGTACGGTTGATGGTCGGGAACACCATATATTTT
CAWSVRLMVGNTIYF
>few|TRBD2|TRBJ2-3|TRBV18
TGTGCCAGCTCACCTATACAGGGCGGGAGGACAGATACGCAGTATTTT
CASSPIQGGRTDTQYF
>.|TRBD2|TRBJ2-1|TRBV13
TGTGCCAGCATGGGTAGCGGGAGAGGTGAGCAGTTCTTC
CASMGSGRGEQFF
>.|TRBD2|TRBJ2-3|TRBV4-3
TGCGCCAGCAGCCAAGGACTAGCGGGAGGAAGGCGGTCAGATACGCAGTATTTT
CASSQGLAGGRRSDTQYF
>few|.|TRBJ1-5|TRBV29-1
TGCAGCGCCCAGACAGGCCCATATCAGCCCCAGCATTTT
CSAQTGPYQPQHF
>few|.|TRBJ2-3|TRBV9
TGTGCCAGCAGCGCAGGAGGGGTAGGCCACACAGATACGCAGTATTTT
CASSAGGVGHTDTQYF
>few|.|TRBJ1-1|TRBV5-1
TGCGCCAGCAGCTTGGGGGCCATAAACACTGAAGCTTTCTTT
CASSLGAINTEAFF
>.|.|TRBJ2-6|TRBV23-1
TGCGCCAGCAGCAGAATTTCTGGGGCCAACGTCCTGACTTTC
CASSRISGANVLTF
>.|.|TRBJ2-3|TRBV5-1
TGCGCCAGCAGCTTGGAAGGAAGCACAGATACGCAGTATTTT
CASSLEGSTDTQYF
>few|TRBD2|TRBJ2-3|TRBV11-2
TGTGCCAGCAGCCCGGGGACTGAGCGGGGCCCCACAGATACGCAGTATTTT
CASSPGTERGPTDTQYF
>.|TRBD2|TRBJ2-5|TRBV19
TGTGCCAGGGGCCCCGACGGGAGGGCCGGGGAGACCCAGTACTTC
CARGPDGRAGETQYF
>few|.|TRBJ2-7|TRBV19
TGTGCCAGTAGGCAACCAGGGAGTACCTACGAGCAGTACTTC
CASRQPGSTYEQYF
>few|.|TRBJ1-5|TRBV7-2
TGTGCCAGCAGCTTAGGGTCGGCGAGGGGGCCCCAGCATTTT
CASSLGSARGPQHF
>.|.|TRBJ1-2|TRBV5-6
TGTGCCAGCAGCTTGAATCGCTATGGCTACACCTTC
CASSLNRYGYTF
>.|TRBD1|TRBJ1-2|TRBV4-3
TGCGCCAGCAGCCAGGACAGGGATTATGGCTACACCTTC
CASSQDRDYGYTF
>few|TRBD2|TRBJ2-1|TRBV20-1
TGCAGTTGGGAGGGAGGGAATGAGCAGTTCTTC
CSWEGGNEQFF
>.|.|TRBJ2-1|TRBV7-9
TGTGCCAGCAGCTTTACCTCCGGTGAGCAGTTCTTC
CASSFTSGEQFF
>.|TRBD2|TRBJ2-1|TRBV30
TGTGCCTGGGGTAAATCTAGCGGGATCTACAATGAGCAGTTCTTC
CAWGKSSGIYNEQFF
>.|.|TRBJ1-1|TRBV30
TGTGTTGGGGTTATCCTAATGAACACTGAAGCTTTCTTT
CVGVILMNTEAFF
>.|.|TRBJ1-1|TRBV29-1
TGCAGCGCTACGGACAGTCCCGAAGCTTTCTTT
CSATDSPEAFF
>few|TRBD2|TRBJ2-1|TRBV7-9
TGTGCCAGCAGCCCCCCTCGTTCCCAGCGGGACTACAATGAGCAGTTCTTC
CASSPPRSQRDYNEQFF
>.|TRBD1|TRBJ2-7|TRBV10-2
TGCGCCAGCAGTGGACCGGGACAGACTACATACGAGCAGTACTTC
CASSGPGQTTYEQYF
>.|TRBD1|TRBJ1-2|TRBV30
TGTGCCGCGGGACAGGGGGCGGCTGGCTACACCTTC
CAAGQGAAGYTF
>.|.|TRBJ2-7|TRBV7-8
TGTGCCAGCAGCCAAGGCGGCGGAACCCAAGCCTACGAGCAGTACTTC
CASSQGGGTQAYEQYF
>.|.|TRBJ2-5|TRBV5-1
TGCGCCAGCAACAAGGACCTCCAAGAGACCCAGTACTTC
CASNKDLQETQYF
>.|.|TRBJ2-3|TRBV4-3
TGCGCCAGCAGCCAAGTAGGGGGGGCCCCAGATACGCAGTATTTT
CASSQVGGAPDTQYF
>few|.|TRBJ2-3|TRBV7-2
TGTGCCAGCAGCGGGATGGGGCAAGGGTACACAGATACGCAGTATTTT
CASSGMGQGYTDTQYF
>.|.|TRBJ2-5|TRBV7-9
TGTGCCAGCAGCTTATTGCGGGGCGAAGAGACCCAGTACTTC
CASSLLRGEETQYF
>few|TRBD2|TRBJ2-1|TRBV7-9
TGTGCCAGCAGCCCCCGGACTAGCGGGGGGGCCACTGAGCAGTTCTTC
CASSPRTSGGATEQFF
>few|TRBD2|TRBJ2-5|TRBV18
TGTGCCAGCTCACCACGGTCCACATCTAGCGGGGTGGAGACCCAGTACTTC
CASSPRSTSSGVETQYF
>few|TRBD1|TRBJ1-2|TRBV4-1
TGCGCCAGCAGCCAACGGACAGGTTCGGATGGCTACACCTTC
CASSQRTGSDGYTF
>few|TRBD2|TRBJ2-2|TRBV4-3
TGCGCCAGCAGCCTGTCGCCCGGACTAGCGGGAGTCGGGGAGCTGTTTTTT
CASSLSPGLAGVGELFF
>few|TRBD1|TRBJ1-2|TRBV5-4
TGTGCCAGCAGCCAAGGACAGGGATGGGTCTATGGCTACACCTTC
CASSQGQGWVYGYTF
>.|TRBD1|TRBJ2-3|TRBV25-1
TGTGCCAGCAGTCCCCGGGACAGGGGCACAGATACGCAGTATTTT
CASSPRDRGTDTQYF
>.|.|TRBJ1-5|TRBV10-3
TGTGCCATCAGTGAGTCGCGTCAGCCCCAGCATTTT
CAISESRQPQHF
>few|.|TRBJ2-1|TRBV7-2
TGTGCCAGCAGCTTATACGAATACAATGAGCAGTTCTTC
CASSLYEYNEQFF
>few|.|TRBJ2-3|TRBV6-5
TGTGCCAGCAGTTACTTCGGCGAGCCCACAGATACGCAGTATTTT
CASSYFGEPTDTQYF